The 29 T cell receptor beta chains presented below share a single source sample, sequenced in a study of T cell responses to AZD1222 COVID-19 vaccine. Produced via immunoSEQ multiplex PCR; TCRdb's table is partial and in-frame only. This table holds about 200,000 clones, approximately 93% found once. The sample here was peripheral blood, taken 28 days after the second AZD1222 dose. All receptors derive from an adult who received the AZD1222 COVID-19 vaccine.

The count of this clone is one. The CDR3 region is CAWSPGPTFSVGYTF. The CDR3 DNA is TGTGCCTGGAGCCCGGGACCTACTTTTAGTGTCGGCTACACCTTC. The chain couples TRBV30 to TRBJ1-2; perhaps TRBD1 as D (5 bases). The CDR3 runs 15 residues. Trimming removed 3 bases at V and 8 bases at J, with 22 bases between. Germline CDR1 is GTSNPN and CDR2 is SVGIG (reference sequence).

The chain's CDR3 is CASRRGGTTEAFF. CDR3 coding DNA: TGTGCCAGCAGAAGAGGAGGGACCACTGAAGCTTTCTTT. This rearrangement joins TRBV5-4 to TRBJ1-1; a possible D gene is TRBD1 (5 bases). The germline V gene encodes CDR1 SGHNT and CDR2 YYREEE (reference sequence). V was clipped by 5 bases and J by 4 bases, with 12 bases between them. The CDR3 contains 13 residues.

This chain links TRBV28 with TRBJ1-4, with 7 bases matching TRBD1. The germline gives CDR1 MDHEN, CDR2 SYDVKM. V was clipped by 4 bases and J by 0 bases; unmatched bases: 11. This CDR3 has 18 amino acids. The CDR3 reads CASSSLRGRDATNEKLFF. Written as DNA, the CDR3 is TGTGCCAGCAGTTCCCTCAGGGGGAGGGACGCAACTAATGAAAAACTGTTTTTT.

There are a few counts of this clone. This chain uses TRBV2 with TRBJ1-5, with D unclear. Germline V lookup: CDR1 SNHLY, CDR2 FYNNEI. The CDR3 runs to 15 residues. V was pared by 3 bases and J by 0 bases, with 9 bases between. The CDR3 sequence is CASSERLYSNQPQHF. CDR3 DNA: TGTGCCAGCAGTGAGCGGCTTTATAGCAATCAGCCCCAGCATTTT.

This chain links TRBV12-5 with TRBJ2-2, with D possibly matching TRBD1 (6 bases). The CDR3 has 18 residues. Trimming pared 1 base from V and 4 bases from J, leaving 19 bases between. Looked up from germline, CDR1 is LGHNT and CDR2 is FRNRAP. The CDR3 protein is CASGLGAVGAAGTGELFF. CDR3 sequence (DNA): TGTGCTAGTGGTTTGGGGGCGGTGGGGGCCGCTGGCACCGGGGAGCTGTTTTTT.

The rearrangement links TRBV27 to TRBJ2-7; D is unresolved. With 4 bases removed from V and 7 bases from J, the gap between germline ends came to 14 bases. CDR1 MNHEY and CDR2 SMNVEV come from the germline V gene (reference sequence). This CDR3 comprises 13 residues. The CDR3 nucleotides are TGTGCCAGCAGTTCGCCCCGCCGTGGGGAGCAGTACTTC. This translates into CASSSPRRGEQYF.

The V and J genes are TRBV18 and TRBJ1-4; D is undetermined. This CDR3 has 16 amino acids. The ends were cut back, 1 base at V and 10 bases at J, with 19 bases in the middle. Germline lookup yields CDR1 KGHSH and CDR2 LQKENI. This chain's CDR3 is CASSPRPGGESRKLFF. The CDR3 DNA reads TGTGCCAGCTCACCACGTCCGGGCGGAGAAAGCCGAAAACTGTTTTTT.

This clone appeared a single time. The chain employs TRBV19 and TRBJ2-3, with 9 bases that match TRBD1. The CDR3 loop spans 16 amino acids. V lost 3 bases, J lost 4 bases, and 8 bases stayed unmatched. Looked up from germline, CDR1 is LNHDA and CDR2 is SQIVND (reference sequence). The CDR3 DNA reads as TGTGCCAGTAGTATTTTCGGGACAGGGAAGCCAGATACGCAGTATTTT. Translated: CASSIFGTGKPDTQYF. Drawing the rest from reference TRBV19 and TRBJ2-3, the complete variable domain is DGGITQSPKYLFRKEGQNVTLSCEQNLNHDAMYWYRQDPGQGLRLIYYSQIVNDFQKGDIAEGYSVSREKKESFPLTVTSAQKNPTAFYLCASSIFGTGKPDTQYFGPGTRLTVL.

This chain joins TRBV10-3 and TRBJ1-5; 8 bases fit TRBD1. Germline assignment: CDR1 ENHRY and CDR2 SYGVKD. The trim removed 6 bases at V and 4 bases at J, leaving 2 bases unmatched. The CDR3 contains 13 residues. The CDR3 spells CAIRDRDNQPQHF. The CDR3 bases are TGTGCCATCAGGGACAGGGATAATCAGCCCCAGCATTTT.

The chain recombines TRBV2 with TRBJ1-4, with TRBD1 as a possible D gene (5 bases). This CDR3 has 13 amino acids. V was clipped by 11 bases and J by 5 bases, with 15 bases between them. The V gene's germline CDR1 is SNHLY and CDR2 FYNNEI. This chain's CDR3 is CAGRRDLNEKLFF. The CDR3 DNA follows: TGTGCCGGCCGCAGGGATTTGAATGAAAAACTGTTTTTT.

The CDR3 sequence is CSVVSSESLYEQYF. CDR3 nucleotide sequence: TGCAGCGTTGTCTCTTCAGAAAGCCTCTACGAGCAGTACTTC. The chain joins TRBV29-1 to TRBJ2-7; unclear D gene. The germline gives CDR1 SQVTM, CDR2 ANQGSEA. V lost 4 bases and J 3 bases, leaving 16 bases between the germline ends. The CDR3 runs to 14 residues.

J is TRBJ2-2 and V is TRBV6-5; 8 bases map to TRBD1. This CDR3 is built from 14 residues. J was trimmed by 5 bases and V by 5 bases; bases with no gene match: 4. Per the germline V gene, CDR1 is MNHEY and CDR2 is SVGAGI. The DNA of the CDR3 is TGTGCCAGCAGTCGGACAGGGATGACCGGGGAGCTGTTTTTT. This codes for CASSRTGMTGELFF.

The gene calls are TRBV12-1 and TRBJ2-3; the table's D call, TRBD1, has no DNA check behind it. TRBV12-1 is shown as a pseudogene. The CDR3 contains 16 residues. The DNA of the CDR3 is TGTGCCAGCAGCTTTGCGAGGGACAGGGACACAGATACGCAGTATTTT. Its protein is CASSFARDRDTDTQYF.

The CDR3 loop is CASSAGTGGSYEQYF. The CDR3 nucleotides are TGTGCCAGCAGTGCAGGGACAGGGGGCTCCTACGAGCAGTACTTC. V is TRBV2 and J is TRBJ2-7; 11 bases fit TRBD1. The length of the CDR3 is 15 residues. Trimming at V came to 4 bases and at J to 0 bases, leaving 2 bases not matched to a gene. Germline V gives CDR1 SNHLY, CDR2 FYNNEI. The complete variable domain, with remaining parts taken from reference TRBV2 and TRBJ2-7, reads EPEVTQTPSHQVTQMGQEVILRCVPISNHLYFYWYRQILGQKVEFLVSFYNNEISEKSEIFDDQFSVERPDGSNFTLKIRSTKLEDSAMYFCASSAGTGGSYEQYFGPGTRLTVT.

The rearrangement joins TRBV6-5 to TRBJ1-1; D is undetermined. V was trimmed by 5 bases and J by 1 base, leaving 8 bases between them. Germline CDR1 and CDR2: MNHEY and SVGAGI. The CDR3 loop spans 13 amino acids. CDR3 nucleotide sequence: TGTGCCAGCAGTACCCGACAGAACACTGAAGCTTTCTTT. It specifies CASSTRQNTEAFF.

The chain has TRBV21-1 and TRBJ2-7; TRBD2 is the table's D call and was not checked against the DNA. TRBV21-1 is marked as a pseudogene. The CDR3 has 14 residues. This chain's CDR3 is CASSKTRLVYEQYF. DNA for the CDR3: TGTGCCAGCAGCAAGACCCGACTAGTTTACGAGCAGTACTTC.

V gene TRBV12-3 or TRBV12-4 combines with J gene TRBJ2-1; tentative D call: TRBD2 (5 bases). The ends were cut back, 5 bases at V and 8 bases at J, with 13 bases in the middle. This CDR3 region has 13 residues. CDR3 residues: CASSLGEKYEQFF. The CDR3 DNA reads as TGTGCCAGCAGTCTGGGAGAAAAATATGAGCAGTTCTTC.

The rearrangement links TRBV12-3 or TRBV12-4 to TRBJ2-1; D not certain. V was clipped by 4 bases and J by 8 bases, with 6 bases between them. The CDR3 runs to 11 residues. The chain's CDR3 is CASSYIYEQFF. DNA for the CDR3: TGTGCCAGCAGTTACATTTATGAGCAGTTCTTC.

J is TRBJ1-6 and V is TRBV3-1 (or the pseudogene TRBV3-2), with TRBD1 as a possible D gene (6 bases). The CDR3 sequence is 17 residues long. Germline V CDR1 and CDR2: LGHDT, YNNKEL (reference sequence). Trimming cost V 4 bases and J 3 bases, with 16 bases left between them. CDR3 in DNA: TGTGCCAGCAGCCTGGAGGGACAACTAAACTATAATTCACCCCTCCACTTT. It encodes CASSLEGQLNYNSPLHF.

V usage is TRBV18 and J usage is TRBJ1-1; weak D call: TRBD1 (5 bases). The CDR3 has 13 amino acids. V was clipped by 9 bases and J by 1 base, with 12 bases between them. Looked up from germline, CDR1 is KGHSH and CDR2 is LQKENI. CDR3 sequence (DNA): TGTGCCAGTGGGAGCGACAGGAACACTGAAGCTTTCTTT. The encoded protein is CASGSDRNTEAFF.

The chain carries TRBV7-2 and TRBJ2-1, with 9 bases fitting TRBD1. The junction had 16 bases not matched to a gene; V was cut back by 7 bases and J by 0 bases. This CDR3 has 19 residues. The germline gives CDR1 SGHTA, CDR2 FQGNSA. As DNA, the CDR3 is TGTGCCAGCACCCTTCGGGGACAGGGCGTTGGGGGCTCCTACAATGAGCAGTTCTTC. Translating gives CASTLRGQGVGGSYNEQFF.

This clone has a single count. The chain employs TRBV20-1 and TRBJ2-7; 10 bases align to TRBD2. There are 15 residues in the CDR3. The junction had 5 bases not matched to a gene; V was cut back by 3 bases and J by 0 bases. Germline assignment: CDR1 DFQATT and CDR2 SNEGSKA (reference sequence). The CDR3: CSASHSGRSSYEQYF. The CDR3 bases are TGCAGTGCTAGTCATAGCGGGAGGAGCTCCTACGAGCAGTACTTC.

The rearrangement uses TRBV7-9 and TRBJ1-2; 9 bases match TRBD1. The V gene end was trimmed by 6 bases and the J gene end by 6 bases; junction bases not matched to a gene: 14. CDR3 length: 16 amino acids. Germline values: CDR1 SEHNR, CDR2 FQNEAQ (reference sequence). The CDR3 sequence is CASRRVGWTGDDGYTF. The CDR3 DNA sequence: TGTGCCAGCAGGCGGGTGGGGTGGACAGGGGACGATGGCTACACCTTC.

The chain carries TRBV3-1 (or the pseudogene TRBV3-2) and TRBJ1-1, with D perhaps matching TRBD1 (5 bases). The length of the CDR3 is 14 residues. Germline V gene lookup returns CDR1 LGHDT and CDR2 YNNKEL (reference sequence). V gave up 4 bases and J gave up 10 bases, with 19 bases separating them. DNA for the CDR3: TGTGCCAGCAGCCGCACGTTGGATGGGGGTAGAGCTTTCTTT. It translates to CASSRTLDGGRAFF.

V and J are TRBV2 and TRBJ1-1; no clear D. The germline V gene has CDR1 SNHLY and CDR2 FYNNEI. V was clipped by 5 bases and J by 1 base, with 11 bases between them. This CDR3 contains 14 residues. CDR3 DNA: TGTGCCAGCAGTCTTCGGGGTAGGAACACTGAAGCTTTCTTT. It codes for CASSLRGRNTEAFF.

The rearrangement joins TRBV12-3 or TRBV12-4 to TRBJ1-2, with D perhaps matching TRBD1 (5 bases). V was cut by 5 bases and J by 8 bases, with 15 bases left in between. CDR3 size: 13 residues. The DNA of the CDR3 is TGTGCCAGCAGTCGAACAGGTTTTCCGGGCTACACCTTC. This gives the protein CASSRTGFPGYTF.

The V call is TRBV3-1 (or the pseudogene TRBV3-2), the J call TRBJ2-1; 7 nucleotides line up with TRBD1. Germline CDR1 is LGHDT and CDR2 is YNNKEL (reference sequence). V lost 6 bases, J lost 5 bases, and 13 bases stayed unmatched. The CDR3 totals 16 residues. CDR3 nucleotides: TGTGCCAGCAGGGGGGTTCGGGACAGTCAAAACAATGAGCAGTTCTTC. This encodes CASRGVRDSQNNEQFF.

This chain connects TRBV27 to TRBJ1-5; 8 bases match TRBD1. This CDR3 is built from 15 residues. The germline V gene has CDR1 MNHEY and CDR2 SMNVEV (reference sequence). The ends lost 3 bases at V and 5 bases at J; junction bases unmatched: 6. The CDR3 loop reads CASSFVGQAHQPQHF. DNA for the CDR3: TGTGCCAGCAGTTTCGTGGGACAGGCACATCAGCCCCAGCATTTT.

The chain recombines TRBV7-9 with TRBJ1-4; D gene ambiguous. Germline V lookup: CDR1 SEHNR, CDR2 FQNEAQ (reference sequence). The germline V and J ends were trimmed by 1 base and 8 bases, with 11 bases remaining between them. This CDR3 has 14 amino acids. The CDR3 spells CASSLESQSEKLFF. Written as DNA, the CDR3 is TGTGCCAGCAGCTTAGAGAGTCAGAGCGAAAAACTGTTTTTT.